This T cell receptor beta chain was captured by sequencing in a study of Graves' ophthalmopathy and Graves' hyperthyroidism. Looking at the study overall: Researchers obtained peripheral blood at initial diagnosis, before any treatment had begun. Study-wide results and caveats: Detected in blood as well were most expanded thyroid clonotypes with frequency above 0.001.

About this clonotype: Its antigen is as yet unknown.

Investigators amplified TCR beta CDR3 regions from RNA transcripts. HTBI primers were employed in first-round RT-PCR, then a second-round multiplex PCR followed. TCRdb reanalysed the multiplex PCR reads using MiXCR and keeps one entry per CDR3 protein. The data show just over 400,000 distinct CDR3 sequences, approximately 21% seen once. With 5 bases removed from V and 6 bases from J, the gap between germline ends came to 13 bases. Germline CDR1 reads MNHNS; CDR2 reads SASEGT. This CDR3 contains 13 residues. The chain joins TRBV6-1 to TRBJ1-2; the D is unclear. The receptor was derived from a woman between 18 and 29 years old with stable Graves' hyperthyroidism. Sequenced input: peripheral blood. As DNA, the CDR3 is TGTGCCAGCAGTCGACATGAGAGTAATGGCTACACCTTC. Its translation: CASSRHESNGYTF.